A selection of T cell receptor beta chains follows, all from one sample in a study of blood T cell repertoires in COVID-19. Data came from immunoSEQ multiplex PCR; TCRdb stores just in-frame clones and leaves some out. The table records about 63,000 clones, 87% of them present only once. What was sequenced was peripheral blood. The source is a man aged 45-65 years with active COVID-19. Both conserved end residues are trimmed from each CDR3. Fields, in order: J gene, CDR3 length, V gene, CDR3 protein.

J: TRBJ2-1
length: 13
V: TRBV7-2
CDR3: ASSFEVADYNEQF

J: TRBJ1-1
length: 10
V: TRBV28
CDR3: ASSLRTGEAF

J: TRBJ1-6
length: 12
V: TRBV4-1
CDR3: ASSQDRVSTPLH

J: TRBJ2-7
length: 14
V: TRBV7-2
CDR3: ASSLGLAGGPYEQY

J: TRBJ2-3
length: 13
V: TRBV5-5
CDR3: ASSGLAGVADTQY

J: TRBJ2-2
length: 14
V: TRBV24-1
CDR3: ATSDQGQGAAGELF

J: TRBJ1-4
length: 13
V: TRBV4-3
CDR3: ASSPDRGLYEKLF

J: TRBJ2-3
length: 10
V: TRBV14
CDR3: ASSLRGDTQY

J: TRBJ1-2
length: 11
V: TRBV19
CDR3: ASTTGSHEGYT

J: TRBJ2-7
length: 13
V: TRBV6-5
CDR3: ASSITPGGAYEQY

J: TRBJ2-5
length: 14
V: TRBV5-8
CDR3: ASSPMTTGDRGTQY

J: TRBJ2-2
length: 15
V: TRBV18
CDR3: ASSPLAVGGRTGELF

J: TRBJ2-1
length: 13
V: TRBV9
CDR3: ASSAGTPGDNEQF

J: TRBJ2-1
length: 12
V: TRBV11-1
CDR3: ASSLGSSGRAQF

J: TRBJ2-5
length: 13
V: TRBV7-7
CDR3: ASSLGTQGRETQY

J: TRBJ1-1
length: 12
V: TRBV4-3
CDR3: ASSQDSPATEAF

J: TRBJ1-4
length: 12
V: TRBV28
CDR3: ASSITGTNEKLF

J: TRBJ2-6
length: 15
V: TRBV27
CDR3: ASSRGTGESGANVLT

J: TRBJ2-7
length: 13
V: TRBV6-6
CDR3: ASSRSGTGAAEQY

J: TRBJ2-7
length: 13
V: TRBV9
CDR3: ASSASGQSGSEQY

J: TRBJ2-1
length: 14
V: TRBV18
CDR3: ASSPRGGGGRDEQF

J: TRBJ2-6
length: 10
V: TRBV19
CDR3: ATSSGANVLT

J: TRBJ1-5
length: 12
V: TRBV6-5
CDR3: ASSPLPGNQPQH

J: TRBJ1-4
length: 11
V: TRBV12-3/TRBV12-4
CDR3: ASSFGGREKLF

J: TRBJ1-1
length: 12
V: TRBV5-1
CDR3: ASSLGRGSSEAF

J: TRBJ2-3
length: 14
V: TRBV19
CDR3: ASARSARLNTDTQY

J: TRBJ2-7
length: 13
V: TRBV6-1
CDR3: ASSEKAGNSYEQY

J: TRBJ2-3
length: 12
V: TRBV29-1
CDR3: SVWTGLETDTQY

J: TRBJ2-7
length: 11
V: TRBV11-2
CDR3: ASSYGLVYEQY

J: TRBJ1-4
length: 11
V: TRBV29-1
CDR3: SVTPGLTEKLF

J: TRBJ2-7
length: 15
V: TRBV4-3
CDR3: ASSQDRRTGHFYEQY

J: TRBJ2-7
length: 12
V: TRBV6-2/TRBV6-3
CDR3: ASSLRGRANEQY

J: TRBJ2-7
length: 11
V: TRBV24-1
CDR3: ATSGGDRNQQY

J: TRBJ1-1
length: 12
V: TRBV3-1/TRBV3-2
CDR3: ASSQDTVNTEAF

J: TRBJ2-3
length: 14
V: TRBV11-3
CDR3: ASSSGRTIGTDTQY

J: TRBJ1-6
length: 15
V: TRBV14
CDR3: ASSQVAGIDGKVTLH

J: TRBJ2-1
length: 13
V: TRBV9
CDR3: ASSLSGSGGNEQF

J: TRBJ2-2
length: 14
V: TRBV5-8
CDR3: ASSLSSRAGQGKLF